The present T cell receptor beta chain was sequenced within a study of blood T cell repertoires in COVID-19. Study information: Samples of COVID-19 (acute and convalescent) were obtained from the United States, Italy and Spain. T cells, B-cell-depleted T cells, or PBMCs provided the cDNA or gDNA that served as material.

Original processing notes: Estimated nucleated cell counts came from reference gene primer amplification. Data came from immunoSEQ multiplex PCR; TCRdb stores just in-frame clones and leaves some out. Clone size and the V and J calls come from that table; the DNA yielded D and trimming. The sample records 350,000 or so clones, nearly 90% being singletons. The germline V gene has CDR1 MGHRA and CDR2 YSYEKL. With 4 bases clipped from V and 2 bases from J, the junction kept 4 bases outside the gene matches. There are 15 residues in the CDR3. The sequenced sample was peripheral blood. This receptor was taken from a man younger than 30 with active or convalescent COVID-19. The rearrangement uses TRBV4-1 and TRBJ2-5, with 10 bases that match TRBD1. The CDR3 spells CASSPDRGFQETQYF. In DNA form, the CDR3 reads TGCGCCAGCAGCCCGGACAGGGGGTTTCAAGAGACCCAGTACTTC.